One and the same sample provided the 15 T cell receptor beta chains below, sequenced in a study of blood T cell repertoires in COVID-19. Method: immunoSEQ multiplex PCR; TCRdb's copy keeps in-frame clones and lacks some. The profile shows roughly 200,000 clones, more than 80% of them singletons. Sequenced sample: peripheral blood. These receptors were taken from a woman between 40 and 50 years old with COVID-19, enrolled during active disease.

The rearrangement uses TRBV28 and TRBJ2-1, with 10 bases aligning to TRBD2. The junction had 13 bases not matched to a gene; V was cut back by 5 bases and J by 6 bases. The germline V gene encodes CDR1 MDHEN and CDR2 SYDVKM. The CDR3 has 17 amino acids. CDR3 sequence: CASSPHLSGRDLNEQFF. The CDR3 DNA is TGTGCCAGCAGTCCGCATCTCAGCGGGAGGGATCTCAATGAGCAGTTCTTC. The variable domain in full, with the rest retrieved from reference TRBV28 and TRBJ2-1, is DVKVTQSSRYLVKRTGEKVFLECVQDMDHENMFWYRQDPGLGLRLIYFSYDVKMKEKGDIPEGYSVSREKKERFSLILESASTNQTSMYLCASSPHLSGRDLNEQFFGPGTRLTVL.

V gene TRBV5-1 combines with J gene TRBJ1-1; TRBD1 is a possible D gene (6 bases). Trimming shortened V by 6 bases and J by 0 bases, and 15 bases separated the two germline ends. Per the germline V gene, CDR1 is SGHRS and CDR2 is YFSETQ. The length of the CDR3 is 15 residues. The CDR3 sequence: CASIPTGQMNTEAFF. CDR3 bases: TGCGCCAGCATCCCTACGGGACAAATGAACACTGAAGCTTTCTTT.

For this clone: Germline is not matched at one junction end, which may reflect a read error. The chain recombines TRBV7-9 with TRBJ2-5, with 7 bases matching TRBD1. The CDR3 is 15 amino acids. The germline V gene encodes CDR1 SEHNR and CDR2 FQNEAQ (reference sequence). The CDR3 DNA sequence: TGTGCCAGCAGCGTAGCCCGAGGGGGCGAAGAGACCCAGTACTTC. Its protein product is CASSVARGGEETQYF.

The V gene is TRBV2, the J gene TRBJ1-4; TRBD1 aligns across 9 bases. This CDR3 contains 13 residues. Germline V CDR1 and CDR2: SNHLY, FYNNEI. After removal of 8 bases from V and 8 bases from J, the junction contained 6 bases not matched to a gene. The CDR3 DNA reads TGTGCCAGCTTGGACAGGGGAGGAGAAAAACTGTTTTTT. Translation: CASLDRGGEKLFF.

This clone was detected only once. The chain is built from TRBV11-2 and TRBJ1-4; D unclear. The CDR3 runs 13 residues. Trimming removed 4 bases from V and 8 bases from J, with 11 bases in between. Germline CDR1 SGHAT, CDR2 FQNNGV. CDR3 coding DNA: TGTGCCAGCAGCTCGGGGTACCGCGAAAAACTGTTTTTT. This gives the protein CASSSGYREKLFF.

This chain's CDR3 is CASSQGPGNSPLHF. As DNA, the CDR3 is TGTGCCAGCAGCCAAGGACCGGGTAATTCACCCCTCCACTTT. The chain uses TRBV3-1 (or the pseudogene TRBV3-2) and TRBJ1-6; D gene uncertain. The CDR3 has 14 residues. Germline lookup yields CDR1 LGHDT and CDR2 YNNKEL (reference sequence). V was cut by 1 base and J by 6 bases, with 7 bases left in between.

In its sample, this clone was seen a few times. V usage is TRBV27 and J usage is TRBJ2-3; D gene unclear. Per germline, CDR1 MNHEY and CDR2 SMNVEV (reference sequence). This CDR3 region has 13 residues. Trimming stripped 5 bases from V and 2 bases from J, with 8 bases between. The CDR3 DNA sequence: TGTGCCAGCAGTCAATACAACACAGATACGCAGTATTTT. Its protein product is CASSQYNTDTQYF.

The chain uses TRBV29-1 and TRBJ1-4; D ambiguous. CDR1 is SQVTM, CDR2 ANQGSEA, per germline. The CDR3 totals 11 residues. V was clipped by 7 bases and J by 7 bases, with 10 bases between them. Here the CDR3 reads CSAGIGEKLFF. In DNA, the CDR3 is TGCAGCGCCGGGATCGGTGAAAAACTGTTTTTT.

The chain carries TRBV7-9 and TRBJ1-3, with D hard to call. V lost 8 bases to trimming and J lost 1 base, with 12 bases between them. Germline V CDR1 and CDR2: SEHNR, FQNEAQ (reference sequence). The CDR3 length is 14 residues. CDR3 DNA sequence: TGTGCCAGCGATACGGGTGGTTCTGGAAACACCATATATTTT. It translates to CASDTGGSGNTIYF.

This clone was recorded many times. The CDR3 protein is CASSPAGPPTGELFF. The DNA of the CDR3 is TGTGCCAGCTCACCGGCGGGGCCGCCCACCGGGGAGCTGTTTTTT. The J gene is TRBJ2-2, the V gene TRBV18; a possible D gene is TRBD2 (6 bases). Trimming removed 3 bases at V and 4 bases at J, with 12 bases between. CDR3 length equals 15 residues. Germline values: CDR1 KGHSH, CDR2 LQKENI. Combining the CDR3 with reference TRBV18 and TRBJ2-2 gives the whole variable domain NAGVMQNPRHLVRRRGQEARLRCSPMKGHSHVYWYRQLPEEGLKFMVYLQKENIIDESGMPKERFSAEFPKEGPSILRIQQVVRGDSAAYFCASSPAGPPTGELFFGEGSRLTVL.

The rearrangement joins TRBV10-3 to TRBJ1-1; tentative D call: TRBD1 (5 bases). Germline V CDR1 and CDR2: ENHRY, SYGVKD. This CDR3 has 15 residues. Trimming stripped 5 bases from V and 5 bases from J, with 18 bases between. The CDR3 sequence is CAISLKGATGTEAFF. Written as DNA, the CDR3 is TGTGCCATCAGTCTCAAAGGGGCCACGGGTACTGAAGCTTTCTTT.

V usage is TRBV7-9 and J usage is TRBJ1-4; D ambiguous. Germline-derived CDR1 and CDR2 are SEHNR and FQNEAQ (reference sequence). This CDR3 region has 16 residues. The V end lost 5 bases, the J end lost 0 bases, and 13 bases lay between the germline ends. The DNA of the CDR3 is TGTGCCAGCAGCGACCGACTGCAACCAACTAATGAAAAACTGTTTTTT. It specifies CASSDRLQPTNEKLFF.

The chain has TRBV10-2 and TRBJ2-1, with D tentatively TRBD2 (7 bases). The CDR3 loop spans 17 amino acids. Germline-derived CDR1 and CDR2 are WSHSY and SAAADI. V was trimmed by 5 bases and J by 6 bases, leaving 23 bases between them. DNA for the CDR3: TGCGCCAGCAGTCTGAGTGGGGGGGCGGCCGCAGGCAATGAGCAGTTCTTC. It is translated as CASSLSGGAAAGNEQFF.

CDR3 DNA sequence: TGTGCCTGGAGTGTAGTCGGGGAATGGGGCTACACCTTC. Translation: CAWSVVGEWGYTF. This chain joins TRBV30 and TRBJ1-2; D ambiguous. The V end lost 0 bases, the J end lost 8 bases, and 13 bases lay between the germline ends. Germline V gene data show CDR1 as GTSNPN and CDR2 as SVGIG (reference sequence). The CDR3 runs 13 residues.

This sequence joins TRBV6-5 and TRBJ2-7, with 8 bases aligning to TRBD2. J lost 7 bases, V lost 8 bases, and 13 bases had no gene match. CDR1 MNHEY and CDR2 SVGAGI come from the germline V gene. The CDR3 is 14 amino acids. The CDR3 DNA is TGTGCCAGCGGGGGAACGGGAGGGCCCTGGGAGCAGTACTTC. Encoded protein: CASGGTGGPWEQYF.